These 14 T cell receptor beta chains were all obtained from the same sample, sequenced in a study of CD8+ T cells in alopecia areata. Treatment reported: oral pan-JAK inhibitor, 5-10 mg twice daily. Alopecia areata patients provided lesional scalp punch biopsies and peripheral blood. It was cDNA, reverse transcribed from extracted RNA, that served as the sequencing template. Assay: immunoSEQ multiplex PCR; the TCRdb copy retains only in-frame clones and omits some. The sample has approximately 18,000 clones, over 50% seen once; the top ten hold roughly 8.2%. The sample consisted of skin, taken at week 4, from a patient treated with tofacitinib. Source of these receptors: a human donor with alopecia areata.

The gene calls are TRBV6-6 and TRBJ2-1, with 10 bases lining up with TRBD2. The trim removed 5 bases at V and 6 bases at J, leaving 4 bases unmatched. Germline CDR1 is MNHNY and CDR2 is SVGAGI (reference sequence). The CDR3 spans 14 residues. CDR3 sequence: CASSPGTSANEQFF. Here the CDR3 DNA reads TGTGCCAGCAGTCCCGGGACTAGCGCCAATGAGCAGTTCTTC.

The chain is built from TRBV6-5 and TRBJ2-3; D possibly uses TRBD1 or TRBD2 (5 bases each). This CDR3 is 15 amino acids long. In germline, CDR1 is MNHEY, CDR2 SVGAGI. Trimming cost V 2 bases and J 0 bases, with 9 bases left between them. The CDR3 sequence is CASSYERDSTDTQYF. For the CDR3, the DNA is TGTGCCAGCAGTTACGAAAGGGACAGCACAGATACGCAGTATTTT.

The chain's CDR3 is CASSSTGGANQPQHF. The CDR3 DNA follows: TGCGCCAGCAGCTCGACAGGGGGTGCCAATCAGCCCCAGCATTTT. The chain is built from TRBV5-1 and TRBJ1-5; TRBD1 matches at 9 bases. The CDR3 is made up of 15 amino acids. Germline-derived CDR1 and CDR2 are SGHRS and YFSETQ. The junction had 4 bases not matched to a gene; V was cut back by 3 bases and J by 3 bases.

This clone occurred a few times. The V call is TRBV28, the J call TRBJ2-7; 8 bases agree with TRBD1. The CDR3 runs to 18 residues. Per the germline V gene, CDR1 is MDHEN and CDR2 is SYDVKM. J gave up 2 bases and V 6 bases, and 18 bases lay outside the gene matches. The CDR3 loop reads CASRPRDRLTRSTYEQYF. DNA of the CDR3: TGTGCCAGCAGGCCCCGGGACAGGCTTACGAGGTCCACCTACGAGCAGTACTTC.

The CDR3 loop reads CASSPRGGGQIEAFF. The CDR3 DNA sequence: TGTGCCAGCAGCCCCCGAGGGGGGGGACAGATTGAAGCTTTCTTT. This chain joins TRBV5-4 and TRBJ1-1, with 7 bases lining up with TRBD1. The length of the CDR3 is 15 residues. With V trimmed by 4 bases and J by 7 bases, 13 bases remained unmatched. CDR1 SGHNT and CDR2 YYREEE come from the germline V gene (reference sequence).

Points on this clone: The junction departs from germline at one end; a sequencing error may be responsible. The rearrangement links TRBV5-1 to TRBJ1-1, with D possibly TRBD1 on 5 matching bases. Germline assignment: CDR1 SGHRS and CDR2 YFSETQ. The CDR3 consists of 14 residues. DNA for the CDR3: TGTGCCAGCAGATTGGGACGGATGAACACTGAAGCTTTCTTT. Its translation is CASRLGRMNTEAFF.

J is TRBJ2-5 and V is TRBV14; D possibly corresponds to TRBD2 (5 bases). CDR1 SGHDN and CDR2 FVKESK come from the germline V gene. V gave up 3 bases and J gave up 4 bases, with 15 bases separating them. CDR3 length equals 15 residues. The CDR3 spells CASSHRAPAGETQYF. CDR3 sequence (DNA): TGTGCCAGCAGCCATAGGGCCCCGGCGGGAGAGACCCAGTACTTC.

Relative to its sample, this clone is large. V gene TRBV27 combines with J gene TRBJ2-4, with D perhaps matching TRBD1 (5 bases). CDR1 and CDR2 (germline): MNHEY, SMNVEV (reference sequence). The CDR3 sequence is 14 residues long. Trimming removed 1 base at V and 8 bases at J, with 12 bases between. The CDR3 protein is CASSLFRDRDIQYF. The CDR3 DNA reads as TGTGCCAGCAGTTTATTCAGGGATAGAGACATTCAGTACTTC.

The genes are TRBV7-2 and TRBJ2-7; 11 bases map to TRBD1. Trimming took 5 bases from V and 3 from J; bases not matched to a gene: 12. There are 17 residues in the CDR3. Germline V lookup: CDR1 SGHTA, CDR2 FQGNSA. In DNA, the CDR3 is TGTGCCAGCAGCCCCGTTTCGACCGGGACAGGGGGCTACGAGCAGTACTTC. This codes for CASSPVSTGTGGYEQYF.

The V call is TRBV19, the J call TRBJ1-4, with D maybe TRBD1 (6 bases). The CDR3 is 14 amino acids. Germline V gene data show CDR1 as LNHDA and CDR2 as SQIVND (reference sequence). Trimming cost V 2 bases and J 16 bases, with 20 bases left between them. CDR3 protein: CASSIKVRGGRRFF. As DNA, the CDR3 is TGTGCCAGTAGTATAAAAGTCCGGGGGGGCAGAAGGTTTTTT.

The chain joins TRBV19 to TRBJ1-2, with D hard to call. V was shortened by 5 bases and J by 5 bases, with 12 bases between the two germline ends. Germline CDR1 is LNHDA and CDR2 is SQIVND (reference sequence). The CDR3 length is 13 residues. The CDR3 spells CASSAPSGYGYTF. CDR3 in DNA: TGTGCCAGTAGTGCCCCCTCAGGATATGGCTACACCTTC.

The DNA for the CDR3 is TGTGCCAGCAGCCCCACGGGGGCCGGGGCCAACGTCCTGACTTTC. Its protein product is CASSPTGAGANVLTF. The chain uses TRBV7-9 and TRBJ2-6, with D perhaps matching TRBD1 or TRBD2 (6 bases each). V shed 5 bases and J shed 4 bases, with 12 bases lying between them. This CDR3 has 15 residues. Germline CDR1 SEHNR, CDR2 FQNEAQ (reference sequence).

The V call is TRBV15, the J call TRBJ1-2, with TRBD1 identical over 8 bases. Per germline, CDR1 LNHNV and CDR2 YYDKDF (reference sequence). The CDR3 is 13 residues long. V gave up 3 bases and J gave up 7 bases; unmatched junction bases: 4. CDR3 sequence: CATSSRTGSGYTF. The CDR3 DNA reads as TGTGCCACCAGCAGCAGGACAGGGTCTGGCTACACCTTC.

In its sample, this clone was seen a few times. The chain joins TRBV6-5 to TRBJ1-2; D unresolved. The CDR3 has 12 amino acids. Trimming cost V 3 bases and J 8 bases, with 10 bases left between them. Germline V gene data show CDR1 as MNHEY and CDR2 as SVGAGI. The CDR3 loop is CASSYVGGGYTF. For the CDR3, the DNA is TGTGCCAGCAGTTATGTGGGAGGCGGCTACACCTTC.